Listed below are T cell receptor beta chains from one sample, sequenced in a study of blood T cell repertoires in COVID-19. TCRdb keeps only in-frame clones here, not all; method: immunoSEQ multiplex PCR. The table includes approximately 94,000 clones, roughly 91% detected once. Sequencing was done on a sample of peripheral blood. The receptors were sampled from a woman at least 80 years old with active COVID-19. The CDR3 runs from the conserved cysteine through the conserved F or W. A D gene is named only where the DNA matches it firmly. A clone size is listed for some rows: how often the clone was seen (once, few, many), or a class if it is expanded.

d_call: -; v_call: TRBV27; clone_size: -; cdr3_length: 14; j_call: TRBJ2-7; cdr3_aa: CASSLGGTSYEQYF; cdr3_nt: TGTGCCAGCAGTTTAGGAGGAACCTCCTACGAGCAGTACTTC
d_call: TRBD2; v_call: TRBV10-3; clone_size: -; cdr3_length: 17; j_call: TRBJ2-7; cdr3_aa: CAISGSLAGLSDYEQYF; cdr3_nt: TGTGCCATCAGTGGATCCTTAGCGGGATTGAGCGATTACGAGCAGTACTTC
d_call: -; v_call: TRBV28; clone_size: -; cdr3_length: 10; j_call: TRBJ2-7; cdr3_aa: CASGLYEQYF; cdr3_nt: TGTGCCAGCGGGCTCTACGAGCAGTACTTC
d_call: -; v_call: TRBV6-2/TRBV6-3; clone_size: -; cdr3_length: 14; j_call: TRBJ1-3; cdr3_aa: CASSYAQGSDTIYF; cdr3_nt: TGTGCCAGCAGTTACGCCCAGGGATCGGACACCATATATTTT
d_call: -; v_call: TRBV5-4; clone_size: -; cdr3_length: 16; j_call: TRBJ2-7; cdr3_aa: CASSLGGAGKTYEQYF; cdr3_nt: TGTGCCAGCAGCTTGGGGGGTGCGGGGAAGACCTACGAGCAGTACTTC
d_call: -; v_call: TRBV28; clone_size: -; cdr3_length: 15; j_call: TRBJ1-1; cdr3_aa: CASSFPTGKNTEAFF; cdr3_nt: TGTGCCAGCAGTTTCCCTACAGGGAAGAACACTGAAGCTTTCTTT
d_call: -; v_call: TRBV7-3; clone_size: -; cdr3_length: 13; j_call: TRBJ2-1; cdr3_aa: CASSPDLASEQFF; cdr3_nt: TGTGCCAGCAGCCCCGACCTAGCGAGTGAGCAGTTCTTC
d_call: -; v_call: TRBV29-1; clone_size: -; cdr3_length: 14; j_call: TRBJ2-3; cdr3_aa: CSVTPGGSTDTQYF; cdr3_nt: TGCAGCGTTACCCCCGGGGGAAGCACAGATACGCAGTATTTT
d_call: TRBD1; v_call: TRBV28; clone_size: -; cdr3_length: 14; j_call: TRBJ1-2; cdr3_aa: CASSQGAGNYGYTF; cdr3_nt: TGTGCCAGCAGTCAGGGGGCGGGGAACTATGGCTACACCTTC
d_call: -; v_call: TRBV12-3/TRBV12-4; clone_size: -; cdr3_length: 11; j_call: TRBJ1-1; cdr3_aa: CASAAMTEAFF; cdr3_nt: TGTGCCAGCGCTGCGATGACTGAAGCTTTCTTT
d_call: -; v_call: TRBV7-9; clone_size: -; cdr3_length: 15; j_call: TRBJ2-2; cdr3_aa: CASSLLRANTGELFF; cdr3_nt: TGTGCCAGCAGCTTACTCAGGGCGAACACCGGGGAGCTGTTTTTT
d_call: TRBD2; v_call: TRBV18; clone_size: -; cdr3_length: 15; j_call: TRBJ2-7; cdr3_aa: CASSPPWTSGYEQYF; cdr3_nt: TGTGCCAGCTCACCACCTTGGACTAGCGGCTACGAGCAGTACTTC
d_call: TRBD1; v_call: TRBV19; clone_size: -; cdr3_length: 12; j_call: TRBJ1-5; cdr3_aa: CASSSQGAPQHF; cdr3_nt: TGTGCCAGTAGTTCACAGGGGGCGCCCCAGCATTTT
d_call: TRBD1; v_call: TRBV19; clone_size: -; cdr3_length: 16; j_call: TRBJ2-7; cdr3_aa: CASSIDFGTGTYEQYF; cdr3_nt: TGTGCCAGTAGTATAGATTTTGGGACAGGTACCTACGAGCAGTACTTC
d_call: TRBD1; v_call: TRBV9; clone_size: -; cdr3_length: 15; j_call: TRBJ2-1; cdr3_aa: CASSPRDREYNEQFF; cdr3_nt: TGTGCCAGCAGCCCGCGGGACAGGGAATACAATGAGCAGTTCTTC
d_call: TRBD2; v_call: TRBV5-5; clone_size: -; cdr3_length: 17; j_call: TRBJ2-1; cdr3_aa: CASRQGTGGRFYNEQFF; cdr3_nt: TGTGCCAGCAGGCAAGGGACGGGCGGGAGGTTCTACAATGAGCAGTTCTTC
d_call: -; v_call: TRBV3-1/TRBV3-2; clone_size: -; cdr3_length: 14; j_call: TRBJ1-3; cdr3_aa: CASSHLLSGNTIYF; cdr3_nt: TGTGCCAGCAGCCATCTCCTCTCTGGAAACACCATATATTTT
d_call: -; v_call: TRBV18; clone_size: -; cdr3_length: 14; j_call: TRBJ2-7; cdr3_aa: CASSHEGVGYEQYF; cdr3_nt: TGTGCCAGCTCCCACGAGGGGGTGGGTTACGAGCAGTACTTC
d_call: TRBD1; v_call: TRBV11-2; clone_size: once; cdr3_length: 12; j_call: TRBJ2-7; cdr3_aa: CASSPGGNEQYF; cdr3_nt: TGTGCCAGCAGCCCAGGGGGAAACGAGCAGTACTTC
d_call: -; v_call: TRBV19; clone_size: -; cdr3_length: 14; j_call: TRBJ2-1; cdr3_aa: CASSRDFAYNEQFF; cdr3_nt: TGTGCCAGTAGTAGGGACTTCGCCTACAATGAGCAGTTCTTC
d_call: TRBD2; v_call: TRBV19; clone_size: -; cdr3_length: 15; j_call: TRBJ2-1; cdr3_aa: CASSPGLAGYNEQFF; cdr3_nt: TGTGCCAGTAGCCCCGGACTAGCGGGATACAATGAGCAGTTCTTC
d_call: -; v_call: TRBV21-1; clone_size: once; cdr3_length: 14; j_call: TRBJ1-2; cdr3_aa: CASSSDQIAYGYTF; cdr3_nt: TGTGCCAGCAGCTCCGATCAGATTGCCTATGGCTACACCTTC
d_call: -; v_call: TRBV7-3; clone_size: -; cdr3_length: 14; j_call: TRBJ1-6; cdr3_aa: CASSLTPGVSPLHF; cdr3_nt: TGTGCCAGCAGCTTAACGCCAGGGGTTTCACCCCTCCACTTT
d_call: TRBD1; v_call: TRBV6-6; clone_size: -; cdr3_length: 15; j_call: TRBJ2-7; cdr3_aa: CASSIDRGYRYEQYF; cdr3_nt: TGTGCCAGCAGTATCGACAGGGGATACCGCTACGAGCAGTACTTC
d_call: -; v_call: TRBV7-9; clone_size: -; cdr3_length: 15; j_call: TRBJ2-1; cdr3_aa: CASSLAGVREREQFF; cdr3_nt: TGTGCCAGCAGCTTAGCGGGAGTTCGCGAGCGTGAGCAGTTCTTC
d_call: TRBD2; v_call: TRBV2; clone_size: -; cdr3_length: 15; j_call: TRBJ2-4; cdr3_aa: CASSVGLAGENIQYF; cdr3_nt: TGTGCCAGCAGTGTAGGGCTAGCGGGAGAAAACATTCAGTACTTC